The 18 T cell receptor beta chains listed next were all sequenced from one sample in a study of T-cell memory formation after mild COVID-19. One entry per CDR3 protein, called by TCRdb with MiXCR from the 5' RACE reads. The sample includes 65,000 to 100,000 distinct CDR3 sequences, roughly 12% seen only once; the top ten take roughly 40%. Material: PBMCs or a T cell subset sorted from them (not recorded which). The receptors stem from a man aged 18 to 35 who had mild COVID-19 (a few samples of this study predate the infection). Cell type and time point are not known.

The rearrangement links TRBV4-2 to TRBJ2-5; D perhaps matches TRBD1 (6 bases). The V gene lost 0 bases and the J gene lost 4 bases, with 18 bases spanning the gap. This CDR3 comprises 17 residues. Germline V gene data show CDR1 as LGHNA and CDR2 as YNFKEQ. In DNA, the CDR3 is TGTGCCAGCAGCCAAGATGGCCCCGGGACACTGGGAGAGACCCAGTACTTC. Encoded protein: CASSQDGPGTLGETQYF.

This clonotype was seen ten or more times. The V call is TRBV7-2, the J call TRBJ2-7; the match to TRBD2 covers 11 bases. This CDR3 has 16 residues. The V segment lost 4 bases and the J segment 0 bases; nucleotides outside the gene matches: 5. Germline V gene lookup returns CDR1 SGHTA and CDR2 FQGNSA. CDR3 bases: TGTGCCAGCAGCTCCGGACTAGCGGGCGACTCCTACGAGCAGTACTTC. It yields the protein CASSSGLAGDSYEQYF.

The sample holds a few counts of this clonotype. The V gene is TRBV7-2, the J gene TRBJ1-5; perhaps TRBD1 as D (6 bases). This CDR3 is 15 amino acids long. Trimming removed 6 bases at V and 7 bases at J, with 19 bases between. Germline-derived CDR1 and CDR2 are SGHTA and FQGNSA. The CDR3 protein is CASRAGAMWSQPQHF. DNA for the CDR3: TGTGCCAGCAGGGCAGGGGCGATGTGGTCACAGCCCCAGCATTTT.

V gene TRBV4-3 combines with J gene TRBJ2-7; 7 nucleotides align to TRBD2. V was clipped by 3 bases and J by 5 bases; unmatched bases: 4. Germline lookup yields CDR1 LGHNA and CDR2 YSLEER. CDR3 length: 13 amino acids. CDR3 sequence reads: CASSHAGVDEQYF. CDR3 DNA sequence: TGCGCCAGCAGCCATGCGGGGGTTGACGAGCAGTACTTC.

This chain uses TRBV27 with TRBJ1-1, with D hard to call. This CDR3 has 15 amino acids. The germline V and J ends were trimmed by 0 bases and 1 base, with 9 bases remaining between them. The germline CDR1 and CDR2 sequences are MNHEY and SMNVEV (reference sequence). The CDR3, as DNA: TGTGCCAGCAGTTTATCGAGGTCAGGGAACACTGAAGCTTTCTTT. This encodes CASSLSRSGNTEAFF.

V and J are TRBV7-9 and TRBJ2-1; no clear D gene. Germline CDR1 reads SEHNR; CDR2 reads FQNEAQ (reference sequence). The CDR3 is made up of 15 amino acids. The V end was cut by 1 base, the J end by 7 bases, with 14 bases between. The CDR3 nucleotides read TGTGCCAGCAGCTTAGAAGTTTCCGTTCGGAATGAGCAGTTCTTC. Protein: CASSLEVSVRNEQFF.

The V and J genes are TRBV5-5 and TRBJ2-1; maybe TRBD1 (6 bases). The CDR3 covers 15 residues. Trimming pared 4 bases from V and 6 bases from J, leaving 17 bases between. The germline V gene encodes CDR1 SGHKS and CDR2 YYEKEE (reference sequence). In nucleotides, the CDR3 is TGTGCCAGCAGCGGACTCGACAGGTTCTTCAATGAGCAGTTCTTC. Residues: CASSGLDRFFNEQFF.

CDR3 region: CASSVNPNREQFF. CDR3 in DNA: TGTGCCAGCAGCGTAAACCCGAACCGGGAGCAGTTCTTC. The rearrangement links TRBV9 to TRBJ2-1; D is unclear. V lost 1 base, J lost 10 bases, and 12 bases lay in between. Germline V gene lookup returns CDR1 SGDLS and CDR2 YYNGEE. CDR3 length: 13 residues.

This CDR3 reads CASSLAGGAEQYF. The CDR3 DNA reads as TGCGCCAGCAGCTTGGCCGGAGGGGCCGAGCAGTACTTC. The V gene is TRBV5-1, the J gene TRBJ2-7; possible D gene TRBD2, 6 bases. Germline CDR1 and CDR2: SGHRS and YFSETQ. The CDR3 spans 13 residues. V lost 0 bases and J 6 bases, leaving 10 bases between the germline ends.

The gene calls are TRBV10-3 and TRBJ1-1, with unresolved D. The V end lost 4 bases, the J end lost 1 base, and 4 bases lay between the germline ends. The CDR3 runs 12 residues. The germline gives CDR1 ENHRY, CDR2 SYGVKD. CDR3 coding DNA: TGTGCCATCAGTGTGGGGAACACTGAAGCTTTCTTT. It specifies CAISVGNTEAFF.

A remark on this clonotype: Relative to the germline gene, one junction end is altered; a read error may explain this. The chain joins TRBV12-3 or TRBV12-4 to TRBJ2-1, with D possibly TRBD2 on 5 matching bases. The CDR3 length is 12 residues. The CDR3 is CASSIAYNEQFF. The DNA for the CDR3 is TGTGCCAGCAGTATAGCGTACAATGAGCAGTTCTTC.

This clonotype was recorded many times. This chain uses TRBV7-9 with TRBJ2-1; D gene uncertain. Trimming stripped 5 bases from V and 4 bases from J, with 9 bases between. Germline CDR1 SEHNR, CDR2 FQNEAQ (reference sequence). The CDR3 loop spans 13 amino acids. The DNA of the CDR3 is TGTGCCAGCAGCGACGCGGCATACAATGAGCAGTTCTTC. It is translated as CASSDAAYNEQFF. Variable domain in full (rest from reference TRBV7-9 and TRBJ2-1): DTGVSQNPRHKITKRGQNVTFRCDPISEHNRLYWYRQTLGQGPEFLTYFQNEAQLEKSRLLSDRFSAERPKGSFSTLEIQRTEQGDSAMYLCASSDAAYNEQFFGPGTRLTVL.

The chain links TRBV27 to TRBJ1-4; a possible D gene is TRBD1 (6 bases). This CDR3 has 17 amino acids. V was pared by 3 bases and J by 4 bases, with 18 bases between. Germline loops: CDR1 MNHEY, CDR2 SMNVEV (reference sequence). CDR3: CASSFGADRPYNEKLFF. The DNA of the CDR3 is TGTGCCAGCAGTTTCGGTGCCGACAGGCCTTATAATGAAAAACTGTTTTTT.

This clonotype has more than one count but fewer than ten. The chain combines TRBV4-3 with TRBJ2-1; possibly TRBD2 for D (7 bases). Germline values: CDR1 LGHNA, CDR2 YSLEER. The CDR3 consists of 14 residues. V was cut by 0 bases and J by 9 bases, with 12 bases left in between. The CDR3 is CASSQDGGAGEQFF. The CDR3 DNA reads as TGCGCCAGCAGCCAAGATGGGGGGGCAGGTGAGCAGTTCTTC.

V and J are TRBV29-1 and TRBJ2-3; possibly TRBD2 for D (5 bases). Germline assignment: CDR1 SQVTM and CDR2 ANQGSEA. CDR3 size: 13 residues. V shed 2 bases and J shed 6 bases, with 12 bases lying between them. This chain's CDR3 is CSVEPGSTDTQYF. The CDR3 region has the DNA TGCAGCGTTGAACCGGGATCCACCGATACGCAGTATTTT.

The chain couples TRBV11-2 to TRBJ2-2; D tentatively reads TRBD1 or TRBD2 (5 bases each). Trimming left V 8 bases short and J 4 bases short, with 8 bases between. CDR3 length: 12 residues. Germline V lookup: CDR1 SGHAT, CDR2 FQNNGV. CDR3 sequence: CASRGLTGELFF. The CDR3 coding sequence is TGTGCCAGCCGGGGCCTCACCGGGGAGCTGTTTTTT.

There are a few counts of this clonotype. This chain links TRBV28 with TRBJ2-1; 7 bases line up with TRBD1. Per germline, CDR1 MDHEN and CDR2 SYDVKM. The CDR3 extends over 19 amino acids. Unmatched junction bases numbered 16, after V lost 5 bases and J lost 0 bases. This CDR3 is CASSPFRGPSTSSYNEQFF. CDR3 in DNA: TGTGCCAGCAGTCCGTTTAGGGGGCCCTCTACTAGCTCCTACAATGAGCAGTTCTTC.

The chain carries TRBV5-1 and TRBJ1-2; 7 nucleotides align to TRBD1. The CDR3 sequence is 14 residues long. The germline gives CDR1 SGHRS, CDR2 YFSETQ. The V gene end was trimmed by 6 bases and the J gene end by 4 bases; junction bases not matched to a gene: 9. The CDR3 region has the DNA TGCGCCAGCACCCGGACCGGGACAGCCTATGGCTACACCTTC. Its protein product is CASTRTGTAYGYTF.